Each of the 10 T cell receptor beta chains below was sequenced from the same sample in a study of multiple sclerosis patients with progressive multifocal leukoencephalopathy (dated by TCRdb to the late 2010s). The library was made by the immunoSEQ multiplex PCR assay. TCRdb took this table from immuneACCESS and kept in-frame rearrangements with V and J called. Such tables lack part of the clones; where checked against another copy, unresolved V genes explain under half of the gap, and the rest is unexplained. The sample profile shows under 40,000 clones; approximately 90% of them were found once. The ten largest make up approximately 1.5% of the sample. The time point label, read with the paper, signifies: before natalizumab initiation. Sequenced sample: PBMCs. These receptors came from a human donor with multiple sclerosis.

This chain joins TRBV7-2 and TRBJ2-1; TRBD2 agrees at 9 bases. The germline gives CDR1 SGHTA, CDR2 FQGNSA. Germline trimming cut 4 bases from V and 1 base from J; bases unmatched to any gene: 2. This CDR3 comprises 15 residues. Here the CDR3 reads CASSSTSGSYNEQFF. In DNA, the CDR3 is TGTGCCAGCAGCTCGACTAGCGGTTCCTACAATGAGCAGTTCTTC.

This clone was seen more than once but under ten times. The chain links TRBV7-9 to TRBJ1-1; no clear D. Germline V lookup: CDR1 SEHNR, CDR2 FQNEAQ (reference sequence). There are 11 residues in the CDR3. The V and J ends lost 3 bases and 4 bases respectively, with 3 bases between them. DNA of the CDR3: TGTGCCAGCAGCTTCCCCACTGAAGCTTTCTTT. It is translated as CASSFPTEAFF.

The chain links TRBV5-1 to TRBJ1-4, with TRBD1 identical over 10 bases. V lost 6 bases to trimming and J lost 6 bases; unmatched junction nucleotides: 11. The germline gives CDR1 SGHRS, CDR2 YFSETQ. The length of the CDR3 is 16 residues. The CDR3 reads CASKPGAGTGDEKLFF. The CDR3 region has the DNA TGCGCCAGCAAACCAGGCGCCGGGACAGGGGATGAAAAACTGTTTTTT.

V is TRBV4-3 and J is TRBJ2-7; 10 nucleotides match TRBD2. The CDR3 contains 16 residues. The V and J ends lost 0 bases and 0 bases, in that order; junction bases with no gene match: 2. The germline V gene has CDR1 LGHNA and CDR2 YSLEER. CDR3 DNA: TGCGCCAGCAGCCAAGACCCTAGCGGGAGCTCCTACGAGCAGTACTTC. Translated, it gives CASSQDPSGSSYEQYF.

The chain recombines TRBV5-4 with TRBJ2-2; the D gene is possibly TRBD1 (6 bases). Germline values: CDR1 SGHNT, CDR2 YYREEE (reference sequence). This CDR3 spans 16 amino acids. V was pared by 3 bases and J by 4 bases, with 16 bases between. This CDR3 reads CASSSTGTTVTGELFF. CDR3 in DNA: TGTGCCAGCAGCTCAACCGGGACAACCGTCACCGGGGAGCTGTTTTTT. The variable domain in full, with the rest retrieved from reference TRBV5-4 and TRBJ2-2, is ETGVTQSPTHLIKTRGQQVTLRCSSQSGHNTVSWYQQALGQGPQFIFQYYREEENGRGNFPPRFSGLQFPNYSSELNVNALELDDSALYLCASSSTGTTVTGELFFGEGSRLTVL.

V gene TRBV5-1 combines with J gene TRBJ1-2; 7 positions match TRBD1. Looked up from germline, CDR1 is SGHRS and CDR2 is YFSETQ. The length of the CDR3 is 13 residues. J was trimmed by 8 bases and V by 7 bases; bases with no gene match: 11. The CDR3: CASRTAEGAGYTF. The DNA for the CDR3 is TGCGCCAGCCGGACAGCCGAGGGGGCGGGCTACACCTTC. The full variable domain, rest sourced from reference TRBV5-1 and TRBJ1-2, is KAGVTQTPRYLIKTRGQQVTLSCSPISGHRSVSWYQQTPGQGLQFLFEYFSETQRNKGNFPGRFSGRQFSNSRSEMNVSTLELGDSALYLCASRTAEGAGYTFGSGTRLTVV.

V is TRBV19 and J is TRBJ1-2, with D possibly TRBD1 on 5 matching bases. V was cut by 2 bases and J by 0 bases, with 16 bases left in between. Germline V gives CDR1 LNHDA, CDR2 SQIVND (reference sequence). This CDR3 has 17 residues. The CDR3 nucleotides are TGTGCCAGTAGTATAAGGAGCGTAGGGGAGGCTAACTATGGCTACACCTTC. It encodes CASSIRSVGEANYGYTF.

The chain is built from TRBV7-2 and TRBJ2-1, with TRBD2 identical over 14 bases. CDR3 length: 15 amino acids. V shed 4 bases, J shed 9 bases, and the junction held 5 bases outside the gene matches. Germline assignment: CDR1 SGHTA and CDR2 FQGNSA. The CDR3 loop is CASSSTSGRAGEQFF. The DNA of the CDR3 is TGTGCCAGCAGCTCGACTAGCGGGAGGGCAGGTGAGCAGTTCTTC.

The chain has TRBV25-1 and TRBJ2-7; 7 positions agree with TRBD1. The CDR3 covers 15 residues. The germline V gene has CDR1 MGHDK and CDR2 SYGVNS. Losses at the gene ends were 8 bases for V and 2 bases for J; bases not matched to a gene: 12. CDR3 amino acids: CASLRTTGFAYEQYF. CDR3 sequence (DNA): TGTGCCAGCCTTAGAACGACAGGGTTTGCCTACGAGCAGTACTTC.

This sequence joins TRBV12-5 and TRBJ2-1; 7 bases map to TRBD2. V gave up 3 bases and J gave up 5 bases; unmatched junction bases: 7. Looked up from germline, CDR1 is LGHNT and CDR2 is FRNRAP. The length of the CDR3 is 15 residues. The CDR3 reads CASGLGLVDNNEQFF. The CDR3 DNA sequence: TGTGCTAGTGGTTTAGGACTAGTGGATAACAATGAGCAGTTCTTC.